This T cell receptor beta chain came from a study of blood T cell repertoires in COVID-19. TCRdb keeps only in-frame clones here, not all; method: immunoSEQ multiplex PCR. Among under 150,000 clones listed, approximately 84% were seen once. This TCR derives from a man aged 35-49 years with acute COVID-19. The material sequenced was PBMCs or T cells enriched from blood (not recorded which).

Written as DNA, the CDR3 is TGTGCCAGCAAGTCCAGCGCCGTGGGCAATCAGCCCCAGCATTTT. Translation gives CASKSSAVGNQPQHF. V gene TRBV2 combines with J gene TRBJ1-5, with D unclear. Germline lookup yields CDR1 SNHLY and CDR2 FYNNEI. The CDR3 is 15 residues long. The germline V and J ends were trimmed by 7 bases and 2 bases, with 15 bases remaining between them.